This T cell receptor (beta chain) was observed in a study of cytomegalovirus exposure and HLA in healthy donors. As concerns this clone: Antigen specificity is unknown.

General study points: The authors listed 180 or so TCR beta chains as cytomegalovirus-associated. In vitro testing confirmed a few CMV-associated chains as specific for CMV antigens.

Sequencing was performed with immunoSEQ multiplex PCR; in TCRdb, only in-frame clones are kept and a portion is missing. The sample has 120,000 to 150,000 clones, about four fifths seen once. Germline V gene lookup returns CDR1 SNHLY and CDR2 FYNNEI. The CDR3 totals 13 residues. V lost 4 bases to trimming and J lost 6 bases, with 12 bases between them. The source of this sequence is a woman aged 30 to 39 in good health and CMV-seronegative. Sequencing used PBMCs. The chain recombines TRBV2 with TRBJ1-1, with D possibly matching TRBD1 (5 bases). The CDR3 DNA follows: TGTGCCAGCAGTGCGTTCCAGGGATCTGAAGCTTTCTTT. The encoded protein is CASSAFQGSEAFF.